There are a few counts of the clone carrying this T cell receptor (beta chain). The antigen is not known. This sample was taken from a study of regulatory T cells in long-lasting Graves disease. For TCR beta, libraries came from iRepertoire HTBI primers and Arm-PCR of CDR3 regions. TCRdb re-derived calls from the multiplex PCR reads in MiXCR, one entry per CDR3 protein. The table shows 300,000 or so distinct CDR3 sequences, with roughly a fifth occurring only once. The CDR3 runs 13 residues. Per germline, CDR1 WSHSY and CDR2 SAAADI. The ends lost 8 bases at V and 10 bases at J; junction bases unmatched: 11. Whole-study results and caveats: Gene preferences differed: TRBV28, TRBJ1-2, TRBJ2-5 in persistent cases.

Time point reported: persistent/refractory GD, antithyroid drugs over 5 years with positive TRAb. Isolated PBMC RNA provided the starting material for the TCR library. In this cohort, patients came from an endocrinology department located in Xi'an, China. Sequenced here: peripheral blood mononuclear cells (PBMCs), sampled when the disease was refractory, from a patient treated with antithyroid drugs. This sequence joins TRBV10-2 and TRBJ2-1; TRBD2 matches 7 bases. This receptor was identified in a female donor with Graves disease. The CDR3 sequence: CASDRPGGYEQFF. CDR3 sequence (DNA): TGCGCCAGCGATCGTCCGGGAGGCTACGAGCAGTTCTTC.